These 13 T cell receptor beta chains originate from one sample sequenced in a study of blood T cell repertoires in COVID-19. Produced via immunoSEQ multiplex PCR; TCRdb's table is partial and in-frame only. This sample has around 150,000 clones, with 77% found just once. Sequences were obtained from peripheral blood. Source of these receptors: a man aged 70-80 years with acute or convalescent COVID-19.

The V call is TRBV6-2 or TRBV6-3, the J call TRBJ1-5, with 8 bases fitting TRBD1. The CDR3 has 18 residues. With V trimmed by 5 bases and J by 6 bases, 18 bases remained unmatched. Germline CDR1 and CDR2: MNHEY and SVGEGT. This CDR3 reads CASSIRLQGARGSQPQHF. The DNA for the CDR3 is TGTGCCAGCAGTATACGGCTGCAGGGGGCGCGTGGGAGTCAGCCCCAGCATTTT.

Points on this clone: Other DNA sequences from this sample encode an identical CDR3 as well. The rearrangement uses TRBV14 and TRBJ1-2; D is ambiguous. The CDR3 extends over 13 amino acids. Germline values: CDR1 SGHDN, CDR2 FVKESK. V was clipped by 0 bases and J by 2 bases, with 4 bases between them. For the CDR3, the DNA is TGTGCCAGCAGCCAAGATCTGAACTATGGCTACACCTTC. Translating gives CASSQDLNYGYTF.

This sequence joins TRBV29-1 and TRBJ1-1; no firm D call. Germline V lookup: CDR1 SQVTM, CDR2 ANQGSEA. Trimming took off 7 bases at V and 3 bases at J, with 9 bases between the two ends. The CDR3 has 11 residues. The CDR3: CSATGHTEAFF. CDR3 DNA sequence: TGCAGCGCGACCGGTCACACTGAAGCTTTCTTT.

The rearrangement uses TRBV7-6 and TRBJ2-6, with 7 bases identical to TRBD2. With 1 base clipped from V and 2 bases from J, the junction kept 8 bases outside the gene matches. Germline V gene sequence: CDR1 SGHVS, CDR2 FNYEAQ. The CDR3 length is 18 residues. The CDR3 is CASSLVRMGGAGANVLTF. CDR3 DNA sequence: TGTGCCAGCAGCTTAGTCCGAATGGGGGGGGCTGGGGCCAACGTCCTGACTTTC.

The chain combines TRBV4-3 with TRBJ2-5; 7 bases fit TRBD2. J lost 2 bases, V lost 1 base, and 4 bases had no gene match. CDR3 length equals 15 residues. CDR1 is LGHNA, CDR2 YSLEER, per germline. The CDR3 protein is CASSQVGSGQETQYF. DNA of the CDR3: TGCGCCAGCAGCCAAGTGGGTAGCGGGCAAGAGACCCAGTACTTC.

The V call is TRBV2, the J call TRBJ1-6; 8 bases line up with TRBD1. CDR1 is SNHLY and CDR2 is FYNNEI in the germline V gene. The CDR3 consists of 14 residues. V trimming: 8 bases; J trimming: 6 bases; junction bases outside the gene matches: 6. CDR3 DNA sequence: TGTGCCAGCGGGCAGGGGGCGACTAATTCACCCCTCCACTTT. Protein product: CASGQGATNSPLHF. Drawing the rest from reference TRBV2 and TRBJ1-6, the complete variable domain is EPEVTQTPSHQVTQMGQEVILRCVPISNHLYFYWYRQILGQKVEFLVSFYNNEISEKSEIFDDQFSVERPDGSNFTLKIRSTKLEDSAMYFCASGQGATNSPLHFGNGTRLTVT.

This CDR3 reads CASSSLTGSGAFF. CDR3 sequence (DNA): TGTGCCAGCAGCTCGCTTACCGGGAGCGGGGCTTTCTTT. The rearrangement uses TRBV7-3 and TRBJ1-1; D remains ambiguous. The CDR3 extends over 13 amino acids. Germline V gene sequence: CDR1 SGHTA, CDR2 FQGTGA. V shed 4 bases and J shed 11 bases, with 17 bases lying between them.

This clone is a singleton in its sample. This chain joins TRBV27 and TRBJ2-1; 12 positions agree with TRBD2. CDR3 size: 16 residues. The junction had 15 bases not matched to a gene; V was cut back by 9 bases and J by 9 bases. Per the germline V gene, CDR1 is MNHEY and CDR2 is SMNVEV (reference sequence). This CDR3 reads CASSSLASGGVAEQFF. The CDR3 nucleotides are TGTGCCAGTTCCTCTTTGGCTAGCGGGGGGGTCGCTGAGCAGTTCTTC.

This rearrangement joins TRBV18 to TRBJ2-7, with 8 nucleotides matching TRBD2. This CDR3 is 15 amino acids long. CDR1 is KGHSH, CDR2 LQKENI, per germline. Trimming removed 6 bases from V and 7 bases from J; junction bases left unmatched: 14. CDR3 nucleotide sequence: TGTGCCAGCTCTCCCCGAGGCCCCGGGGGGGAGGAGCAGTACTTC. Amino acids: CASSPRGPGGEEQYF. Drawing the rest from reference TRBV18 and TRBJ2-7, the complete variable domain is NAGVMQNPRHLVRRRGQEARLRCSPMKGHSHVYWYRQLPEEGLKFMVYLQKENIIDESGMPKERFSAEFPKEGPSILRIQQVVRGDSAAYFCASSPRGPGGEEQYFGPGTRLTVT.

The chain is built from TRBV19 and TRBJ1-2, with 8 nucleotides matching TRBD1. In germline, CDR1 is LNHDA, CDR2 SQIVND (reference sequence). Losses at the gene ends were 10 bases for V and 0 bases for J; bases not matched to a gene: 4. The CDR3 spans 13 residues. CDR3 in DNA: TGTGCCACCTGGACAGGGACTAACTATGGCTACACCTTC. Translating gives CATWTGTNYGYTF.

The V call is TRBV6-4, the J call TRBJ2-2, with D possibly matching TRBD2 (6 bases). The CDR3 has 14 amino acids. CDR1 is MRHNA, CDR2 SNTAGT, per germline. V was cut by 5 bases and J by 4 bases, with 11 bases left in between. CDR3 coding DNA: TGTGCCAGCAGTCCCGAGCGGGCCACCGGGGAGCTGTTTTTT. Its protein product is CASSPERATGELFF.

In its sample, this clone was seen once. The gene calls are TRBV11-2 and TRBJ1-6, with unresolved D. Per the germline V gene, CDR1 is SGHAT and CDR2 is FQNNGV. With 1 base removed from V and 4 bases from J, the gap between germline ends came to 2 bases. CDR3 length: 13 amino acids. The CDR3 nucleotides read TGTGCCAGCAGCTTAGCGTATAATTCACCCCTCCACTTT. Amino acids: CASSLAYNSPLHF.

This chain uses TRBV5-3 with TRBJ2-1; D is possibly TRBD1 (6 bases). TRBV5-3 is an ORF for which the function is uncertain. V gave up 4 bases and J gave up 4 bases, with 9 bases separating them. The CDR3 totals 13 residues. The DNA for the CDR3 is TGTGCCAGAAGCCCGACAGGATACAATGAGCAGTTCTTC. Its protein product is CARSPTGYNEQFF.